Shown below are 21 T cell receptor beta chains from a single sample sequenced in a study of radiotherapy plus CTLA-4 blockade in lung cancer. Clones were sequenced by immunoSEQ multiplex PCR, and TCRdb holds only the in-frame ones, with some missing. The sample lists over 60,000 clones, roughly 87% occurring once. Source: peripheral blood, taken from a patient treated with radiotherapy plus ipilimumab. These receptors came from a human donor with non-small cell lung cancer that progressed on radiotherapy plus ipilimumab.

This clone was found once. The CDR3 nucleotides read TGTGCCAGCAGTTCGACTAGCGCGATCACAGATACGCAGTATTTT. Translating gives CASSSTSAITDTQYF. The rearrangement links TRBV6-5 to TRBJ2-3; 8 bases map to TRBD2. V lost 4 bases, J lost 2 bases, and 5 bases stayed unmatched. CDR1 is MNHEY, CDR2 SVGAGI, per germline. The CDR3 runs to 15 residues.

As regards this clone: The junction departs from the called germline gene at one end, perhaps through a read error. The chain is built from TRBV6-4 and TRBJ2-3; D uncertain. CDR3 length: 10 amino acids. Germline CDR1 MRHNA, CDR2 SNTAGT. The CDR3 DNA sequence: TGTGCCAGCAGTGACTCCCATAACCATTTT. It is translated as CASSDSHNHF.

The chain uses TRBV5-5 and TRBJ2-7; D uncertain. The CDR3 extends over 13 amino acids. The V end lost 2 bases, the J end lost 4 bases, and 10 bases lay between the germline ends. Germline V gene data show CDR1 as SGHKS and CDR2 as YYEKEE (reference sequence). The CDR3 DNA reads TGTGCCAGCAGCTTCCGTGTATTGTACGAGCAGTACTTC. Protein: CASSFRVLYEQYF.

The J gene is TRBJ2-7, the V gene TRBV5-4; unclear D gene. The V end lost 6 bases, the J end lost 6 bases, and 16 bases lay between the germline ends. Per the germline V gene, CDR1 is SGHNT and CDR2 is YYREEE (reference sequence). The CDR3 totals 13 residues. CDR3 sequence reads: CASKPNGVGEQYF. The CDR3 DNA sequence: TGTGCCAGCAAACCTAACGGCGTGGGCGAGCAGTACTTC.

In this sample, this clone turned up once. CDR3 nucleotide sequence: TGTGCCAGCTCACCAGCGGAGCTAAGCTACGAGCAGTACTTC. As protein: CASSPAELSYEQYF. The chain employs TRBV18 and TRBJ2-7; D gene uncertain. This CDR3 has 14 amino acids. V lost 2 bases and J 3 bases, leaving 11 bases between the germline ends. Germline values: CDR1 KGHSH, CDR2 LQKENI. Complete variable domain (other parts from reference TRBV18 and TRBJ2-7): NAGVMQNPRHLVRRRGQEARLRCSPMKGHSHVYWYRQLPEEGLKFMVYLQKENIIDESGMPKERFSAEFPKEGPSILRIQQVVRGDSAAYFCASSPAELSYEQYFGPGTRLTVT.

The CDR3 protein is CASSQEVTPPEAFF. The CDR3 DNA is TGCGCCAGCAGCCAAGAAGTGACCCCCCCTGAAGCTTTCTTT. The rearrangement links TRBV4-1 to TRBJ1-1; no definite D call. The length of the CDR3 is 14 residues. V dropped 0 bases and J dropped 6 bases, with 11 bases sitting between them. Germline-derived CDR1 and CDR2 are MGHRA and YSYEKL.

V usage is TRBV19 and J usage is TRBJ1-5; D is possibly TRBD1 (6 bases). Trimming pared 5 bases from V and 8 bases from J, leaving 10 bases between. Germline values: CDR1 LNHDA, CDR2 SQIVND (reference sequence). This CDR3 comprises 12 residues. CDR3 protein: CASSAHREPQHF. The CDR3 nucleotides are TGTGCCAGTAGTGCCCACAGGGAGCCCCAGCATTTT.

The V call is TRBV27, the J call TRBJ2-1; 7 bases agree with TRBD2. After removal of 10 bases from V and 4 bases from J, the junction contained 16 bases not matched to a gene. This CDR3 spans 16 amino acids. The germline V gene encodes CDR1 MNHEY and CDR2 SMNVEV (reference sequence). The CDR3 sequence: CATQAWASGEYNEQFF. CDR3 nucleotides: TGTGCCACCCAAGCGTGGGCTAGCGGAGAATACAATGAGCAGTTCTTC.

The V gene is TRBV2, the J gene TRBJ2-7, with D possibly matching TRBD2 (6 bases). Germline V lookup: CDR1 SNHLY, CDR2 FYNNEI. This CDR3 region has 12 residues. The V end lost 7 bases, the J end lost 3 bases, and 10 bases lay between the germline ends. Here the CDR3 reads CASTAGSYEQYF. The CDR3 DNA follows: TGTGCCAGCACGGCGGGAAGCTACGAGCAGTACTTC.

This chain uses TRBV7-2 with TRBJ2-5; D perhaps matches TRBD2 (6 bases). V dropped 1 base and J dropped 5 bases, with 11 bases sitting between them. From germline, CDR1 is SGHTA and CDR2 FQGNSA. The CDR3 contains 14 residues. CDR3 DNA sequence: TGTGCCAGCAGCTTAGGGCGGAGGGAGGAGACCCAGTACTTC. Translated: CASSLGRREETQYF. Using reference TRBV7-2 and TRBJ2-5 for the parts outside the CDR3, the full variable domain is GAGVSQSPSNKVTEKGKDVELRCDPISGHTALYWYRQSLGQGLEFLIYFQGNSAPDKSGLPSDRFSAERTGGSVSTLTIQRTQQEDSAVYLCASSLGRREETQYFGPGTRLLVL.

CDR3 DNA: TGTGCCAGCAGGAACAGGGCACAAGAGACCCAGTACTTC. It is translated as CASRNRAQETQYF. J is TRBJ2-5 and V is TRBV5-6; a weak D match, TRBD1 (6 bases). The CDR3 is made up of 13 amino acids. Trimming pared 5 bases from V and 2 bases from J, leaving 10 bases between. The germline gives CDR1 SGHDT, CDR2 YYEEEE.

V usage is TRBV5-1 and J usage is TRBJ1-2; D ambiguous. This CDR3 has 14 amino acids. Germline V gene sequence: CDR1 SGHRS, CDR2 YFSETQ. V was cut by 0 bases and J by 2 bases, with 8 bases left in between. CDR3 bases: TGCGCCAGCAGCTTGGAAGGGCAGAACTATGGCTACACCTTC. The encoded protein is CASSLEGQNYGYTF. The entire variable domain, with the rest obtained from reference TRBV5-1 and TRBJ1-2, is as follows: KAGVTQTPRYLIKTRGQQVTLSCSPISGHRSVSWYQQTPGQGLQFLFEYFSETQRNKGNFPGRFSGRQFSNSRSEMNVSTLELGDSALYLCASSLEGQNYGYTFGSGTRLTVV.

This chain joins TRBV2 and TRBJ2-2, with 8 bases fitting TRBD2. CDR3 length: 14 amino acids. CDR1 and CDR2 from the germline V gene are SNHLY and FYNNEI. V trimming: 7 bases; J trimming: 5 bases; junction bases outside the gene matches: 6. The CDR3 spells CASTPVAGTGELFF. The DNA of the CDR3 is TGTGCCAGCACCCCGGTAGCGGGGACCGGGGAGCTGTTTTTT.

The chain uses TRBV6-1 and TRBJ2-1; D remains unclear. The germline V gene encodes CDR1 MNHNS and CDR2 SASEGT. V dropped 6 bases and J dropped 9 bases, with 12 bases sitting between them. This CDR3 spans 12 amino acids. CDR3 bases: TGTGCCAGCAGCCCACCTCTAGGTGAGCAGTTCTTC. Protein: CASSPPLGEQFF.

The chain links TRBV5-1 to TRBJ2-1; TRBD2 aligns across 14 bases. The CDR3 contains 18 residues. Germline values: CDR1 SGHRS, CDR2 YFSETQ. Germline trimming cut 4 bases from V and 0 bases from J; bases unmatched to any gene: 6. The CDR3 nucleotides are TGCGCCAGCAGCGCGGGACTAGCGGGAGCCCGCTCCTACAATGAGCAGTTCTTC. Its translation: CASSAGLAGARSYNEQFF. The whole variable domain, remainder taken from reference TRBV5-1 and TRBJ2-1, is KAGVTQTPRYLIKTRGQQVTLSCSPISGHRSVSWYQQTPGQGLQFLFEYFSETQRNKGNFPGRFSGRQFSNSRSEMNVSTLELGDSALYLCASSAGLAGARSYNEQFFGPGTRLTVL.

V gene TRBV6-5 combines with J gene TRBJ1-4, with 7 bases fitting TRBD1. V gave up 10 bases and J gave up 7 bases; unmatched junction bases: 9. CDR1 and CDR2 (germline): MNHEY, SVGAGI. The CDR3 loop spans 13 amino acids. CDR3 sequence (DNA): TGTGCCACATCACAGGGGTTAATTGAAAAACTGTTTTTT. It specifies CATSQGLIEKLFF.

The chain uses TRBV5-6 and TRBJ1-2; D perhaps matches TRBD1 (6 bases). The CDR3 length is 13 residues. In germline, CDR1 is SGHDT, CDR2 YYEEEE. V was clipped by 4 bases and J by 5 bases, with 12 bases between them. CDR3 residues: CASSRRGGYGYTF. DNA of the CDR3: TGTGCCAGCAGCCGGAGGGGGGGTTATGGCTACACCTTC.

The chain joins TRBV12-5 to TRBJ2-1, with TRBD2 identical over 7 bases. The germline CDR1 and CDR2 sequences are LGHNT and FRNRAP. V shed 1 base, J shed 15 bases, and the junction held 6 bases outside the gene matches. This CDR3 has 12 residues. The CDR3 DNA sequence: TGTGCTAGTGGTTTGGAGACTAGCCCGCCGTTCTTC. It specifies CASGLETSPPFF.

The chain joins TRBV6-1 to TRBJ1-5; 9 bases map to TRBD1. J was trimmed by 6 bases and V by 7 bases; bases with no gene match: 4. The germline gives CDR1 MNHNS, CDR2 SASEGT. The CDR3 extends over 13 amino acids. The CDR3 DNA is TGTGCCAGCACCGGACAGGGGAGTCAGCCCCAGCATTTT. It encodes CASTGQGSQPQHF.

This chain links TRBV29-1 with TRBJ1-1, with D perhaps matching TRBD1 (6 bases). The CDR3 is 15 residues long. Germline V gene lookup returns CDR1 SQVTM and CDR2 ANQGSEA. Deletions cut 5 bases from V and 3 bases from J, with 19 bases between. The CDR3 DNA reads TGCAGCGTTTTCGGGATAGGGGACATTGACACTGAAGCTTTCTTT. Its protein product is CSVFGIGDIDTEAFF.

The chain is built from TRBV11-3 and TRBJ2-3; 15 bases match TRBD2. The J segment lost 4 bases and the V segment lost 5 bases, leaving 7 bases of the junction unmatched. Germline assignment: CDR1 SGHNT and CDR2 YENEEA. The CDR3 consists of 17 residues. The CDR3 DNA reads TGTGCCAGCAGCCCCGGACTAGCGGGAGGGCCCGCAGATACGCAGTATTTT. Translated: CASSPGLAGGPADTQYF.